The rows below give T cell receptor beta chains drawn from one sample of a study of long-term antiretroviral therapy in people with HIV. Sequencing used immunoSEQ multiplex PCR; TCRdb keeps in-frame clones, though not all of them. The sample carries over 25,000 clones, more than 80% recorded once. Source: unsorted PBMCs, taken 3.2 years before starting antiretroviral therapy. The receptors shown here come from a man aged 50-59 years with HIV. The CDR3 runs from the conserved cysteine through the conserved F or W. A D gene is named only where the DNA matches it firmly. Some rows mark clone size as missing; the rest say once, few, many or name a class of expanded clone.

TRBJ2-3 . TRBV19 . CASSIYGADTQYF TGTGCCAGTAGTATATATGGCGCAGATACGCAGTATTTT
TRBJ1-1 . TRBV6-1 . CASSYPRGNTEAFF TGTGCCAGCAGTTATCCCAGGGGGAACACTGAAGCTTTCTTT
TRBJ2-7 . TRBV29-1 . CSVAGGGTYEQYF TGCAGCGTGGCAGGGGGAGGAACCTACGAGCAGTACTTC
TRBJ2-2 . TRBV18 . CASSPGTESVAGELFF TGTGCCAGCTCTCCAGGGACGGAGAGCGTGGCCGGGGAGCTGTTTTTT
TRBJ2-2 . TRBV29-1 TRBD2 CSVVRASGNTGELFF TGCAGCGTTGTAAGGGCTAGCGGGAACACCGGGGAGCTGTTTTTT
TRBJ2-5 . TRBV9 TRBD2 CASSVGGLAGAGETQYF TGTGCCAGCAGCGTAGGTGGACTAGCGGGAGCGGGAGAGACCCAGTACTTC
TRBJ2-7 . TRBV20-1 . CSTTGYEQYF TGCAGTACGACAGGCTACGAGCAGTACTTC
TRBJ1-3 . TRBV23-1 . CASSQPGPHLSGNTIYF TGCGCCAGCAGTCAGCCTGGACCGCACCTCTCTGGAAACACCATATATTTT
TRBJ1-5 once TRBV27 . CASSLSRGSFEPQHF TGTGCCAGCAGTTTATCCCGGGGAAGTTTCGAGCCCCAGCATTTT
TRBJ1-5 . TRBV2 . CASSPDSSNQPQHF TGTGCCAGCAGCCCTGACAGTAGCAATCAGCCCCAGCATTTT
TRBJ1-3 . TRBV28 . CASSPGALSGNTIYF TGTGCCAGCAGTCCGGGGGCACTATCCGGAAACACCATATATTTT
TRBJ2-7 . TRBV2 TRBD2 CARPGGAYEQYF TGTGCCCGCCCGGGGGGGGCTTACGAGCAGTACTTC
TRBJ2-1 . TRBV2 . CASSAAQGGGEQFF TGTGCCAGCAGCGCCGCCCAGGGAGGTGGTGAGCAGTTCTTC
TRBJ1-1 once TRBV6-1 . CASRALGMNTEAFF TGTGCCAGCAGGGCCTTAGGGATGAACACTGAAGCTTTCTTT
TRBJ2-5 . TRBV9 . CASSVVGGTETQYF TGTGCCAGCAGCGTAGTTGGAGGGACCGAGACCCAGTACTTC
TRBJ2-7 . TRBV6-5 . CASSRSYEQYF TGTGCCAGCAGTCGGTCCTACGAGCAGTACTTC
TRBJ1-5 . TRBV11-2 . CASSLEGNGNQPQHF TGTGCCAGCAGCTTAGAGGGGAATGGGAATCAGCCCCAGCATTTT
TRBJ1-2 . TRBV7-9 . CASTLLGVGYGYTF TGTGCCAGCACCCTCCTGGGGGTAGGGTATGGCTACACCTTC
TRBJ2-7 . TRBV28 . CASSSSGAAYEQYF TGTGCCAGCAGTTCCTCCGGGGCCGCCTACGAGCAGTACTTC
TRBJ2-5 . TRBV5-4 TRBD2 CAWGPSGEETQYF TGTGCCTGGGGGCCTAGCGGGGAAGAGACCCAGTACTTC
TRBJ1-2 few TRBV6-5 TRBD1 CASSMDRAYGYTF TGTGCCAGCAGTATGGACAGGGCCTACGGCTACACCTTC
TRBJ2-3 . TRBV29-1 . CSVDLGTDTQYF TGCAGCGTTGACCTAGGGACAGATACGCAGTATTTT
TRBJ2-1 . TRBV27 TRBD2 CASSERGVSYNEQFF TGTGCCAGCAGTGAGCGGGGGGTCTCCTACAATGAGCAGTTCTTC
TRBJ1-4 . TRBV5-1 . CASSPIGRTNEKLFF TGCGCCAGCAGCCCTATCGGGAGAACTAATGAAAAACTGTTTTTT
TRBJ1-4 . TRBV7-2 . CASSLGGLGVGEKLFF TGTGCCAGCAGCTTGGGTGGTCTAGGGGTCGGCGAAAAACTGTTTTTT
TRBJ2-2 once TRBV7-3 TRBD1 CASSLLPGQGNTGELFF TGTGCCAGCAGCTTACTTCCGGGACAGGGGAACACCGGGGAGCTGTTTTTT
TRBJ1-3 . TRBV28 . CASSLGGQVFSGNTIYF TGTGCCAGCAGTTTAGGGGGTCAGGTTTTCTCTGGAAACACCATATATTTT
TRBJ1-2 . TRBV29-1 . CSVAGQGYGYTF TGCAGCGTTGCGGGACAAGGCTATGGCTACACCTTC
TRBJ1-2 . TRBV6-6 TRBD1 CASNRDSDYYGYTF TGTGCCAGCAATCGGGACAGCGACTACTATGGCTACACCTTC
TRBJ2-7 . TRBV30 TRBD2 CAWLPSGRSISYEQYF TGTGCCTGGCTTCCTAGCGGGAGATCTATCTCCTACGAGCAGTACTTC
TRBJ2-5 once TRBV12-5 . CASAQNQETQYF TGTGCTAGTGCCCAGAACCAAGAGACCCAGTACTTC
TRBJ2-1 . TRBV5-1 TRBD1 CASRNLGGYAYNEQFF TGCGCCAGCAGGAACTTAGGGGGCTACGCCTACAATGAGCAGTTCTTC
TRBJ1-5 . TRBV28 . CASSPYRAGQPQHF TGTGCCAGCAGTCCATACAGGGCGGGTCAGCCCCAGCATTTT
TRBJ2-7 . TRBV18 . CASSPLKLYEQYF TGTGCCAGCTCACCCTTGAAATTGTACGAGCAGTACTTC
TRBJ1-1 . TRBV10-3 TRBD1 CASRRTGTVNTEAFF TGTGCCAGCAGGCGGACTGGGACAGTGAACACTGAAGCTTTCTTT
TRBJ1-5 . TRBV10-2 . CASSVRDQQPQHF TGCGCCAGCAGTGTCAGGGATCAGCAGCCCCAGCATTTT
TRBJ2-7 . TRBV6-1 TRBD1 CASVATGLHYEQYF TGTGCCAGCGTAGCGACAGGGCTCCACTACGAGCAGTACTTC
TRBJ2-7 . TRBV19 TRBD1 CASSFQTGRFYEQYF TGTGCCAGTAGTTTCCAGACAGGGAGATTCTACGAGCAGTACTTC
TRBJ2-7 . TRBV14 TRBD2 CASSQTRLATHEQYF TGTGCCAGCAGCCAAACCCGACTAGCAACACACGAGCAGTACTTC
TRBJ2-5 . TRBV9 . CASSVDYYQETQYF TGTGCCAGCAGCGTAGACTACTACCAAGAGACCCAGTACTTC
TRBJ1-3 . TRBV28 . CASRPTGLGNTIYF TGTGCCAGCAGACCAACAGGGTTAGGAAACACCATATATTTT
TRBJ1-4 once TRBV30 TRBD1 CAWSVHRGRGEKLFF TGTGCCTGGAGTGTACACAGGGGGCGCGGTGAAAAACTGTTTTTT
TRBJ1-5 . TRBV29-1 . CSVQLDSNQPQHF TGCAGCGTCCAACTCGACAGTAATCAGCCCCAGCATTTT
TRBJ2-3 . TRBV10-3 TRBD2 CAISERSGGEGDTQYF TGTGCCATCAGTGAACGTAGCGGGGGGGAGGGAGATACGCAGTATTTT
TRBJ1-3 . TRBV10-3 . CAISTGRGNTIYF TGTGCCATCAGTACAGGGCGCGGAAACACCATATATTTT
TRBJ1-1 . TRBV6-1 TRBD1 CASSERQGWTEAFF TGTGCCAGCAGTGAACGACAGGGGTGGACTGAAGCTTTCTTT
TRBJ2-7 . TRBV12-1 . CASSFRGCEQYF TGTGCCAGCAGCTTTAGGGGTTGCGAGCAGTACTTC
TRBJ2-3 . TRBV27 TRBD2 CASSRTLPGLAPADTQYF TGTGCCAGCAGCAGAACTTTACCGGGACTAGCGCCAGCGGATACGCAGTATTTT
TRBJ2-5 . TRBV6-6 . CASSYSKGETQYF TGTGCCAGCAGTTACTCGAAGGGGGAGACCCAGTACTTC
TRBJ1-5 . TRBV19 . CASSRLAGNSNQPQHF TGTGCCAGTAGTAGGTTGGCAGGAAATAGCAATCAGCCCCAGCATTTT
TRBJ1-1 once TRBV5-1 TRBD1 CASSGQGLKTEAFF TGCGCCAGCAGCGGACAGGGTCTGAAGACTGAAGCTTTCTTT
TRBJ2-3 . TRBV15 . CATSRDTDTQYF TGTGCCACCAGCAGAGATACAGATACGCAGTATTTT
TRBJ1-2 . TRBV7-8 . CASSFRIGSGYGYTF TGTGCCAGCAGCTTTCGTATAGGTTCAGGCTATGGCTACACCTTC
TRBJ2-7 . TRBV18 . CASSPPTGATYEQYF TGTGCCAGCTCACCCCCAACAGGAGCGACCTACGAGCAGTACTTC
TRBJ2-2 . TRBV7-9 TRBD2 CASSLLGQGGTGELFF TGTGCCAGCAGCTTACTGGGCCAGGGAGGGACCGGGGAGCTGTTTTTT
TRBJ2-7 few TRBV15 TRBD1 CATSRPSFGQGSIYEQYF TGTGCCACCAGCAGGCCTAGCTTTGGACAGGGGTCCATCTACGAGCAGTACTTC
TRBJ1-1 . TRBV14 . CASSLDSYTEAFF TGTGCCAGCAGCCTAGACTCGTACACTGAAGCTTTCTTT
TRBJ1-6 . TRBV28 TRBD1 CASSPRTGTGFNSPLHF TGTGCCAGCAGTCCCCGGACCGGGACAGGCTTTAATTCACCCCTCCACTTT